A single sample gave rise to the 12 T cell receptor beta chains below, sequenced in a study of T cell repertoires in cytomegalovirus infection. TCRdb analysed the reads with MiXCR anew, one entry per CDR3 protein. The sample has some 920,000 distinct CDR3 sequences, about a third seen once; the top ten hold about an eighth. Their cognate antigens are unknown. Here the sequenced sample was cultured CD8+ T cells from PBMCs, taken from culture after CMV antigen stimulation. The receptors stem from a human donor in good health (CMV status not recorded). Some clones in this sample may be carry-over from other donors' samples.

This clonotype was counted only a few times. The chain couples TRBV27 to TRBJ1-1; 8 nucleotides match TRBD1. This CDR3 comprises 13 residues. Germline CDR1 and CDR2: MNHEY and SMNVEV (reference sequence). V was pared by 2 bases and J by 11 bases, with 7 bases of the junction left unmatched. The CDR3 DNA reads TGTGCCAGCAGTTTAGGCAGGGGGCGTCCGGCTTTCTTT. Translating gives CASSLGRGRPAFF.

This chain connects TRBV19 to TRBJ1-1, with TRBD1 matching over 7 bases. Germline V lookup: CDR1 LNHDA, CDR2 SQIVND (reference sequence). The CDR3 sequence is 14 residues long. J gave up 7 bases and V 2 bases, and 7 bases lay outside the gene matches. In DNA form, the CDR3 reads TGTGCCAGTAGTATAATCATATGGGACAGTGAAGCTTTCTTT. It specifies CASSIIIWDSEAFF. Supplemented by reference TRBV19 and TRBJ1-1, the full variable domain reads DGGITQSPKYLFRKEGQNVTLSCEQNLNHDAMYWYRQDPGQGLRLIYYSQIVNDFQKGDIAEGYSVSREKKESFPLTVTSAQKNPTAFYLCASSIIIWDSEAFFGQGTRLTVV.

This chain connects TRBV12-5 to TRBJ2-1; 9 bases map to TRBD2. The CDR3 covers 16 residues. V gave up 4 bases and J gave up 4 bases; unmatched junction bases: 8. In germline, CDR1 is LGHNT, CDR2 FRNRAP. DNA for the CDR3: TGTGCTAGTGGTTACGGGATAGCGGGGGTGTACAATGAGCAGTTCTTC. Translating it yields CASGYGIAGVYNEQFF.

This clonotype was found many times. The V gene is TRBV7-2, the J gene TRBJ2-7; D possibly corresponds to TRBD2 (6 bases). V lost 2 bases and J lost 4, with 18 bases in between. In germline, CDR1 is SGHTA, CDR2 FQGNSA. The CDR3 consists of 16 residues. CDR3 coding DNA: TGTGCCAGCAGCTTAAAATCGATCGGCCTAGCGTACGAGCAGTACTTC. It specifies CASSLKSIGLAYEQYF.

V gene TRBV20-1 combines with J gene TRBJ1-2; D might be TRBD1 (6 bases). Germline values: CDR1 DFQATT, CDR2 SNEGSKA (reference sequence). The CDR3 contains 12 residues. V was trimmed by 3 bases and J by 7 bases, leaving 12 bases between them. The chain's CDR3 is CSARDSGGGYTF. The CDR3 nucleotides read TGCAGTGCTAGGGACAGCGGAGGTGGCTACACCTTC.

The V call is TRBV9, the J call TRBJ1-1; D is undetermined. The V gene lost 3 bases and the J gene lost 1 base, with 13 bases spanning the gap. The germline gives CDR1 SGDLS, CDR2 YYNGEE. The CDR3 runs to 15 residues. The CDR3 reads CASSAVLNWNTEAFF. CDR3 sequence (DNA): TGTGCCAGCAGCGCAGTCTTAAACTGGAACACTGAAGCTTTCTTT.

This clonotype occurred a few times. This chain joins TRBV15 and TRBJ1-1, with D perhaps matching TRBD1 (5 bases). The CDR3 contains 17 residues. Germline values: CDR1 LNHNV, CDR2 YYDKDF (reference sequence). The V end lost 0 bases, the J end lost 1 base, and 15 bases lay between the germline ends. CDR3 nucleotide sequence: TGTGCCACCAGCAGAGATCGAAGGGGCCCTCCGAACACTGAAGCTTTCTTT. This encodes CATSRDRRGPPNTEAFF.

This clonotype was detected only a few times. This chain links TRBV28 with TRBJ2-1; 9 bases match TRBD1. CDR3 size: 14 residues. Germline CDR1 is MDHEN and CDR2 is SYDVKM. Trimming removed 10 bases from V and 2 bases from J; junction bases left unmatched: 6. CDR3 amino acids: CATERQGAYNEQFF. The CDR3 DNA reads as TGTGCCACCGAAAGACAGGGGGCCTACAATGAGCAGTTCTTC.

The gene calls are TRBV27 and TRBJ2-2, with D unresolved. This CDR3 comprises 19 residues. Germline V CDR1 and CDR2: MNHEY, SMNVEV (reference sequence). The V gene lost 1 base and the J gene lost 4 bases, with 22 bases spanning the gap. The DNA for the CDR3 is TGTGCCAGCAGTTTATACCCCCTCTTTAGTAGCAGTACCACCGGGGAGCTGTTTTTT. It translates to CASSLYPLFSSSTTGELFF.

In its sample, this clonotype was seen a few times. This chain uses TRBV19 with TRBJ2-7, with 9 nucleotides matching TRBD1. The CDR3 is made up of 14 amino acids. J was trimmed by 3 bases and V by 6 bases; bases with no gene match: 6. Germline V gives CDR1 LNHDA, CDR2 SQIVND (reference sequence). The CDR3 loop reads CASSGQGFHYEQYF. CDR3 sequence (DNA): TGTGCCAGTAGCGGACAGGGGTTTCACTACGAGCAGTACTTC.

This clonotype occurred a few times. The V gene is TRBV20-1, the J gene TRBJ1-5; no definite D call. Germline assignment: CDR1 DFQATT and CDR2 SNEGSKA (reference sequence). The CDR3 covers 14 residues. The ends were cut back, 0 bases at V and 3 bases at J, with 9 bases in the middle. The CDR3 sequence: CSARDLGYNQPQHF. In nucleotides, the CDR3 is TGCAGTGCTAGAGATCTTGGTTACAATCAGCCCCAGCATTTT.

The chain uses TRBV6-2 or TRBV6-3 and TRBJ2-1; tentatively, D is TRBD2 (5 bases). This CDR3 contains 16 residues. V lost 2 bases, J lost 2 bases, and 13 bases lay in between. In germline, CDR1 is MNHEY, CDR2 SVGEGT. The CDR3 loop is CASSYPGEGTYNEQFF. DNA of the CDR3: TGTGCCAGCAGTTACCCAGGTGAGGGAACCTACAATGAGCAGTTCTTC.